A single sample is the source of the 5 T cell receptor beta chains below, sequenced in a study of blood T cell repertoires in COVID-19. Assay used: immunoSEQ multiplex PCR; TCRdb lists only in-frame clones, some missing. Of 150,000 to 200,000 clones listed, approximately 88% were seen once; the top ten hold roughly 8.9%. What was sequenced was PBMCs or T cells enriched from blood (not recorded which). The source is a woman under 30 who had recovered from COVID-19.

The chain has TRBV28 and TRBJ1-4; tentatively, D is TRBD1 (5 bases). Germline V CDR1 and CDR2: MDHEN, SYDVKM. Trimming took off 3 bases at V and 8 bases at J, with 13 bases between the two ends. This CDR3 has 14 residues. CDR3 DNA: TGTGCCAGCAGTTTCTCAGGGATGAACGAAAAACTGTTTTTT. Its protein is CASSFSGMNEKLFF.

This clone was seen just once. The CDR3 loop is CSVGAGEAFF. The CDR3 DNA is TGCAGCGTTGGCGCCGGTGAAGCTTTCTTT. The chain employs TRBV29-1 and TRBJ1-1, with D unresolved. V lost 4 bases and J 7 bases, leaving 7 bases between the germline ends. Looked up from germline, CDR1 is SQVTM and CDR2 is ANQGSEA. The CDR3 contains 10 residues. The variable domain in full, completed from reference TRBV29-1 and TRBJ1-1, reads SAVISQKPSRDICQRGTSLTIQCQVDSQVTMMFWYRQQPGQSLTLIATANQGSEATYESGFVIDKFPISRPNLTFSTLTVSNMSPEDSSIYLCSVGAGEAFFGQGTRLTVV.

This sequence joins TRBV5-1 and TRBJ2-1, with D maybe TRBD1 (6 bases). Germline V gene lookup returns CDR1 SGHRS and CDR2 YFSETQ. The V gene lost 5 bases and the J gene lost 4 bases, with 16 bases spanning the gap. This CDR3 is 15 amino acids long. The CDR3 region is CASRPTGTQYNEQFF. As DNA, the CDR3 is TGCGCCAGCAGGCCGACCGGGACACAGTACAATGAGCAGTTCTTC.

The rearrangement uses TRBV2 and TRBJ2-3, with 12 bases lining up with TRBD2. The ends lost 4 bases at V and 6 bases at J; junction bases unmatched: 5. This CDR3 has 15 amino acids. Germline values: CDR1 SNHLY, CDR2 FYNNEI. The CDR3: CASSARTSGGDTQYF. The CDR3 region has the DNA TGTGCCAGCAGTGCCCGAACTAGCGGGGGGGATACGCAGTATTTT.

This chain uses TRBV3-1 (or the pseudogene TRBV3-2) with TRBJ1-2; the match to TRBD1 covers 10 bases. J was trimmed by 6 bases and V by 3 bases; bases with no gene match: 1. This CDR3 is 13 amino acids long. The germline V gene encodes CDR1 LGHDT and CDR2 YNNKEL (reference sequence). Here the CDR3 DNA reads TGTGCCAGCAGCCACGGACAGGGGGATGGCTACACCTTC. It is translated as CASSHGQGDGYTF.